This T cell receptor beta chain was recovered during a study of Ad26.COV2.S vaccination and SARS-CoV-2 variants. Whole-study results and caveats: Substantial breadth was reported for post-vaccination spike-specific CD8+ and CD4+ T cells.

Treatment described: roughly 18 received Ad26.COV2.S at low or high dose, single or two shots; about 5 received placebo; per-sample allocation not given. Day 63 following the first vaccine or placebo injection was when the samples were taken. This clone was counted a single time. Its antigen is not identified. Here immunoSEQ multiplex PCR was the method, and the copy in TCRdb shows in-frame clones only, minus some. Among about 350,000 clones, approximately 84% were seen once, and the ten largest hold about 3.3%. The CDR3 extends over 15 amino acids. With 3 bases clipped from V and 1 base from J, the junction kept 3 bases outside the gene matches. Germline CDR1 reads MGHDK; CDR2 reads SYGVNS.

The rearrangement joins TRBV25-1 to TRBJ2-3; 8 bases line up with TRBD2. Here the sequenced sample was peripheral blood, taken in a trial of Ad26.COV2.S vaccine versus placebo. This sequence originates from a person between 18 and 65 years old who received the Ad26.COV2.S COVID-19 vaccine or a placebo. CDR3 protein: CASSEVRGGTDTQYF. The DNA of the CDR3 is TGTGCCAGCAGTGAGGTGCGGGGGGGCACAGATACGCAGTATTTT.